This is a list of T cell receptor beta chains from one sample in a study of T cells after yellow fever vaccination. TCRdb analysed the 5' RACE reads with MiXCR anew, one entry per CDR3 protein. The table has around 300,000 distinct CDR3 sequences, 4% to 5.5% seen once. The specimen comprised PBMCs, sampled 15 days after the yellow fever booster vaccination. Every receptor here comes from a young man who received the YFV17D yellow fever vaccine. The CDR3 runs from the conserved cysteine through the conserved F or W. Each record gives: V gene, J gene, CDR3 protein.

TRBV5-1	TRBJ2-1	CASSSKPDRTEQFF
TRBV9	TRBJ1-4	CASNVAGQTNEKLFF
TRBV7-9	TRBJ2-1	CASSRTSRGALSHEQFF
TRBV12-3/TRBV12-4	TRBJ2-1	CASNRQGHYNEQFF
TRBV6-2/TRBV6-3	TRBJ1-2	CASSYREDPNYGYTF
TRBV19	TRBJ1-1	CASSQLEGTEAFF
TRBV18	TRBJ2-3	CASSPPSGTDTQYF
TRBV7-6	TRBJ2-5	CASSPRQGGKETQYF
TRBV3-1	TRBJ2-5	CASSQSLGLVETQYF
TRBV6-1	TRBJ2-1	CASGTALVIDEQFF
TRBV5-1	TRBJ2-1	CASSLREGQNGEQFF
TRBV20-1	TRBJ1-5	CSASGSNQPQHF
TRBV20-1	TRBJ1-1	CSAESPGRKGYTEAFF
TRBV29-1	TRBJ2-5	CSVVGETQYF
TRBV7-2	TRBJ2-2	CASSPRGGHGELFF
TRBV6-1	TRBJ1-2	CATTRRDRGYGYTF
TRBV7-9	TRBJ1-2	CASSLGTPYYGYTF